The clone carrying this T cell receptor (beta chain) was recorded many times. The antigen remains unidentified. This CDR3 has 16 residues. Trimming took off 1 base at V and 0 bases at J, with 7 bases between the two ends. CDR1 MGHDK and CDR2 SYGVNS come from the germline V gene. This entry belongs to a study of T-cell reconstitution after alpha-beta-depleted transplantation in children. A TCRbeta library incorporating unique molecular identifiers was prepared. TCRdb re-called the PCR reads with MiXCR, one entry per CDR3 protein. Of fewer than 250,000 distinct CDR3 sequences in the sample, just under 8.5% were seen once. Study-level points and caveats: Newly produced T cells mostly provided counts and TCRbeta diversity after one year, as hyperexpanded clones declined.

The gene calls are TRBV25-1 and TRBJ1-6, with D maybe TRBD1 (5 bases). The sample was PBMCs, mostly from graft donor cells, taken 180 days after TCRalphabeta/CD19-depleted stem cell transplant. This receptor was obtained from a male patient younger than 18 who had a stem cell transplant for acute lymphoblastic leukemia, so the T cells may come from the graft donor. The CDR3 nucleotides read TGTGCCAGCAGTGAATGGGGCAGCTCCTATAATTCACCCCTCCACTTT. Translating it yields CASSEWGSSYNSPLHF.